This TCR beta chain was sequenced in a study of T-cell memory formation after mild COVID-19. In the study overall: TCR clustering was largely donor specific.

Study observations and caveats: CD4+ contracting clones were found mainly in CM and EM, and CD8+ ones in EMRA. Detection of some responders pre-infection suggested pre-existing cross-reactive memory T cells participated.

As to this clonotype: Its target is unknown.

The V gene's germline CDR1 is MGHRA and CDR2 YSYEKL. Trimming took 0 bases from V and 3 from J; bases not matched to a gene: 6. CDR3 length: 16 amino acids. From 5'RACE with constant-segment primers came TCR alpha and TCR beta cDNA libraries that carried sample barcodes and UMIs. Each CDR3 protein is one row after TCRdb ran MiXCR on the 5' RACE reads. The sample consists of roughly 120,000 distinct CDR3 sequences, about 15% of them appearing once. The V and J genes are TRBV4-1 and TRBJ2-7; 9 bases line up with TRBD2. The clonotype originates from an adult woman who had mild COVID-19 (a few samples of this study predate the infection). Cell type and time point are not known. Specimen: PBMCs or a T cell subset sorted from them (not recorded which). The CDR3 coding sequence is TGCGCCAGCAGCCAAGATCAAAGTAGCGGGGGCTACGAGCAGTACTTC. Its translation: CASSQDQSSGGYEQYF.